Sequencing of this TCR beta chain was carried out in a study of blood T cells in healthy people across ages. Through a sample-barcoded 5' primer and a J-beta primer mix, a second PCR was run for roughly 6 to 11 cycles. Each CDR3 protein is one row after TCRdb ran MiXCR on the 5' RACE reads. This sample has nearly 1 million distinct CDR3 sequences, with just over 50% found just once. V was trimmed by 0 bases and J by 0 bases, leaving 6 bases between them. The germline V gene has CDR1 DFQATT and CDR2 SNEGSKA (reference sequence). The CDR3 sequence is 14 residues long. V gene TRBV20-1 combines with J gene TRBJ2-4, with unresolved D. This clonotype was obtained from a woman aged 55-70 years in good health. Material: blood. The CDR3 protein is CSAREGGAKNIQYF. Here the CDR3 DNA reads TGCAGTGCTAGAGAAGGCGGAGCCAAAAACATTCAGTACTTC.